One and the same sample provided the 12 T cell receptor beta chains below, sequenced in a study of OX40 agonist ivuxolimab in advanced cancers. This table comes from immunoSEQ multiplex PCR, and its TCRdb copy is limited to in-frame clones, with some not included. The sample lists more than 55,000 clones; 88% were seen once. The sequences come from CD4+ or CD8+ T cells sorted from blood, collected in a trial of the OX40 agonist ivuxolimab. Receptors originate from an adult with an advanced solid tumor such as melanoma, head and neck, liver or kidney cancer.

CDR3 in amino acids: CASTFNEKLFF. The CDR3 DNA follows: TGTGCCAGCACATTTAACGAAAAACTGTTTTTT. The rearrangement joins TRBV2 to TRBJ1-4; D not certain. The length of the CDR3 is 11 residues. In germline, CDR1 is SNHLY, CDR2 FYNNEI. Trimming took off 7 bases at V and 8 bases at J, with 8 bases between the two ends.

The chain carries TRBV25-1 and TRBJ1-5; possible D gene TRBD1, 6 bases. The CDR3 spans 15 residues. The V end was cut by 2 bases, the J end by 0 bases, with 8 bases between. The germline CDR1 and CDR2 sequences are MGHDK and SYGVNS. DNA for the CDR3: TGTGCCAGCAGTGAAGGGACACATAGCAATCAGCCCCAGCATTTT. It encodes CASSEGTHSNQPQHF.

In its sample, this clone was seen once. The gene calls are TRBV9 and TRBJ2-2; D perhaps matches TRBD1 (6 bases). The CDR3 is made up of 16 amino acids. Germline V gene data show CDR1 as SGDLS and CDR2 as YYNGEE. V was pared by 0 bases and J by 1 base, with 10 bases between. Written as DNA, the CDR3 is TGTGCCAGCAGCGTAGTTCAGGGGAGGAACACCGGGGAGCTGTTTTTT. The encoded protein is CASSVVQGRNTGELFF.

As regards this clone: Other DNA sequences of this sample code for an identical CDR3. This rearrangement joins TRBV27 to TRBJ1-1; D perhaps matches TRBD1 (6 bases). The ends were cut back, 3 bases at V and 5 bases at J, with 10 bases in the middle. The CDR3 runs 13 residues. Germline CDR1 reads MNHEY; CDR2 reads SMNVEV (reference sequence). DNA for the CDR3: TGTGCCAGCAGTTTCCGGGGGCGAACTGAAGCTTTCTTT. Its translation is CASSFRGRTEAFF.

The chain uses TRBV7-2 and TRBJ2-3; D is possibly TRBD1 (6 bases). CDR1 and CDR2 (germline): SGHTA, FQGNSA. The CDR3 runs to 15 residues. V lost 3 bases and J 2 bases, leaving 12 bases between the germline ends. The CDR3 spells CASSFTGQPTDTQYF. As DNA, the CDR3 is TGTGCCAGCAGCTTCACCGGACAGCCCACAGATACGCAGTATTTT. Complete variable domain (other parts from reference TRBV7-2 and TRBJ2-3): GAGVSQSPSNKVTEKGKDVELRCDPISGHTALYWYRQSLGQGLEFLIYFQGNSAPDKSGLPSDRFSAERTGGSVSTLTIQRTQQEDSAVYLCASSFTGQPTDTQYFGPGTRLTVL.

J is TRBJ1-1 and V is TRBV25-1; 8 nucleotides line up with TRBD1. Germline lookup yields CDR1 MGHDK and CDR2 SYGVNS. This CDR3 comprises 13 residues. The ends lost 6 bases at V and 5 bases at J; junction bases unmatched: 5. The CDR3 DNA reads TGTGCCAGCAGCCTTTACAGGGGGACTGAAGCTTTCTTT. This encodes CASSLYRGTEAFF.

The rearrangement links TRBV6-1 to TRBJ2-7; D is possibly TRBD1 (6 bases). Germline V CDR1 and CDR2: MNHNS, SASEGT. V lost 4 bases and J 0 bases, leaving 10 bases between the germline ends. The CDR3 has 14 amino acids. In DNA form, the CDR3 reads TGTGCCAGCAGTGTGACAGGTGTCTCCTACGAGCAGTACTTC. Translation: CASSVTGVSYEQYF.

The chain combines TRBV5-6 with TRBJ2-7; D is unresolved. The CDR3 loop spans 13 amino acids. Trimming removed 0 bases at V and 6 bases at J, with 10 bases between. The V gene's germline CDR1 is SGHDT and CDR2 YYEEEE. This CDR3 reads CASSLDRTFEQYF. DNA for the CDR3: TGTGCCAGCAGCTTGGATCGCACGTTCGAGCAGTACTTC.

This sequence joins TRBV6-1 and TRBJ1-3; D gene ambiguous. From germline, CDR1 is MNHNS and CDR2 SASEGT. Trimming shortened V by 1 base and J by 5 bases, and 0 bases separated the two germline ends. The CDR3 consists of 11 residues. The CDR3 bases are TGTGCCAGCAGTGAAGGAAACACCATATATTTT. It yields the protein CASSEGNTIYF.

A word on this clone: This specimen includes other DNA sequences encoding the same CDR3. The CDR3 sequence is CASSFSGVNTEAFF. CDR3 nucleotides: TGTGCCAGCAGCTTTTCTGGAGTCAACACTGAAGCTTTCTTT. The chain uses TRBV11-2 and TRBJ1-1; no reliable D call. There are 14 residues in the CDR3. Germline assignment: CDR1 SGHAT and CDR2 FQNNGV. With 3 bases removed from V and 2 bases from J, the gap between germline ends came to 10 bases. Combining the CDR3 with reference TRBV11-2 and TRBJ1-1 gives the whole variable domain EAGVAQSPRYKIIEKRQSVAFWCNPISGHATLYWYQQILGQGPKLLIQFQNNGVVDDSQLPKDRFSAERLKGVDSTLKIQPAKLEDSAVYLCASSFSGVNTEAFFGQGTRLTVV.

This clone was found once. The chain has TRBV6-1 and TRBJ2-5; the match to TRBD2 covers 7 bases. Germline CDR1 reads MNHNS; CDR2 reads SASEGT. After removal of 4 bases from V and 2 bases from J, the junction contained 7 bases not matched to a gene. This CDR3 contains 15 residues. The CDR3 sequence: CASSVGLVSQETQYF. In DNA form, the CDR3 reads TGTGCCAGCAGTGTCGGACTAGTATCTCAAGAGACCCAGTACTTC.

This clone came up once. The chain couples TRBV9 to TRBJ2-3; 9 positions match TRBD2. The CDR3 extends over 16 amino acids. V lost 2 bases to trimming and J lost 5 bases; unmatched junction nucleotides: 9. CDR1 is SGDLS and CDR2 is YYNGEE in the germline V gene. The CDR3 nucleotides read TGTGCCAGCAGCGTTGCGGGAGGGCCGACACAAGATACGCAGTATTTT. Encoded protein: CASSVAGGPTQDTQYF.